Listed here are 20 T cell receptor beta chains from one sample, sequenced in a study of PD-L1 blockade in urothelial cancer (dated by TCRdb to the late 2010s). The time point label, read with the paper, signifies: pretreatment peripheral blood. The protocol used for the library was the immunoSEQ multiplex PCR assay. TCRdb holds this immuneACCESS table with in-frame rearrangements only. Some clones are missing; in checked studies, unresolved V genes explain under half, and the rest has no known cause. The sample table lists approximately 18,000 clones, 89% of them with a count of one. Together, the top ten hold about an eighth of the sample. Sequencing used PBMCs, obtained around atezolizumab (anti-PD-L1) treatment. Source of these receptors: a man in his 70s with urothelial cancer.

The count of this clone is one. The chain joins TRBV19 to TRBJ1-2; no clear D. V was pared by 1 base and J by 0 bases, with 6 bases between. This CDR3 has 14 amino acids. Germline CDR1 reads LNHDA; CDR2 reads SQIVND (reference sequence). The CDR3 here is CASSIASSNYGYTF. The CDR3 nucleotides are TGTGCCAGTAGTATAGCTAGCTCTAACTATGGCTACACCTTC. Together with reference TRBV19 and TRBJ1-2, the CDR3 gives the full variable domain: DGGITQSPKYLFRKEGQNVTLSCEQNLNHDAMYWYRQDPGQGLRLIYYSQIVNDFQKGDIAEGYSVSREKKESFPLTVTSAQKNPTAFYLCASSIASSNYGYTFGSGTRLTVV.

This chain links TRBV6-6 with TRBJ2-2, with D possibly being TRBD2 (6 bases). Germline CDR1 MNHNY, CDR2 SVGAGI (reference sequence). The CDR3 runs to 15 residues. V gave up 6 bases and J gave up 3 bases, with 14 bases separating them. The CDR3 bases are TGTGCCAGCAGACCGACCGGGACTCACACCGGGGAGCTGTTTTTT. Its translation: CASRPTGTHTGELFF.

The CDR3 reads CASSPSTGMNTEAFF. The CDR3 nucleotides are TGCGCCAGCAGCCCCTCGACAGGAATGAACACTGAAGCTTTCTTT. The chain carries TRBV5-1 and TRBJ1-1, with D perhaps matching TRBD1 (6 bases). CDR1 is SGHRS, CDR2 YFSETQ, per germline. The V end lost 4 bases, the J end lost 0 bases, and 13 bases lay between the germline ends. The CDR3 contains 15 residues.

This clone was observed once. This chain joins TRBV2 and TRBJ2-7; 11 bases are a match to TRBD1. The CDR3 has 14 residues. Germline-derived CDR1 and CDR2 are SNHLY and FYNNEI. J was trimmed by 3 bases and V by 5 bases; bases with no gene match: 3. The CDR3 region has the DNA TGTGCCAGCAGTAAGGGACAGGGGGTCTACGAGCAGTACTTC. Protein: CASSKGQGVYEQYF.

The genes are TRBV7-9 and TRBJ2-7; D perhaps matches TRBD1 (5 bases). The CDR3 is 15 residues long. Between the trimmed V and J ends, which lost 4 bases and 4 bases, there was a span of 17 bases. The V gene's germline CDR1 is SEHNR and CDR2 FQNEAQ (reference sequence). CDR3 DNA: TGTGCCAGCAGCTCCGGTGCAGGGTTGCCTTACGAGCAGTACTTC. Protein sequence: CASSSGAGLPYEQYF. The full variable domain, rest sourced from reference TRBV7-9 and TRBJ2-7, is DTGVSQNPRHKITKRGQNVTFRCDPISEHNRLYWYRQTLGQGPEFLTYFQNEAQLEKSRLLSDRFSAERPKGSFSTLEIQRTEQGDSAMYLCASSSGAGLPYEQYFGPGTRLTVT.

The chain couples TRBV4-2 to TRBJ2-2; 10 bases align to TRBD1. Germline values: CDR1 LGHNA, CDR2 YNFKEQ. V shed 1 base and J 4 bases; nucleotides not matched to a gene: 6. The CDR3 spans 17 residues. CDR3 nucleotide sequence: TGTGCCAGCAGCCAAGCATTCGGACAGGGGGGCACCGGGGAGCTGTTTTTT. This translates into CASSQAFGQGGTGELFF.

The V call is TRBV29-1, the J call TRBJ1-1, with 7 bases that match TRBD1. Germline CDR1 reads SQVTM; CDR2 reads ANQGSEA. The CDR3 is made up of 13 amino acids. J lost 1 base, V lost 7 bases, and 6 bases had no gene match. The CDR3 region has the DNA TGCAGCGCCGACGACAGGGCGAACACTGAAGCTTTCTTT. The encoded protein is CSADDRANTEAFF.

The chain couples TRBV7-9 to TRBJ1-6; D perhaps matches TRBD1 (6 bases). Germline CDR1 and CDR2: SEHNR and FQNEAQ (reference sequence). This CDR3 is built from 12 residues. With 7 bases removed from V and 7 bases from J, the gap between germline ends came to 8 bases. The CDR3 region has the DNA TGTGCCAGCAACGACAGGAATTCACCCCTCCACTTT. Its protein is CASNDRNSPLHF.

CDR3 amino acids: CASSSLGQLVLPEQYF. In DNA, the CDR3 is TGTGCCAGCAGTTCTCTGGGACAGCTCGTACTTCCCGAGCAGTACTTC. This sequence joins TRBV27 and TRBJ2-7; 7 bases line up with TRBD1. Germline lookup yields CDR1 MNHEY and CDR2 SMNVEV (reference sequence). This CDR3 is 16 amino acids long. V shed 4 bases, J shed 6 bases, and the junction held 15 bases outside the gene matches.

This rearrangement joins TRBV4-1 to TRBJ1-5, with a possible D match to TRBD1 (5 bases). The CDR3 contains 18 residues. Germline CDR1 MGHRA, CDR2 YSYEKL. The V gene lost 0 bases and the J gene lost 1 base, with 16 bases spanning the gap. The CDR3 protein is CASSQELAGRLSNQPQHF. For the CDR3, the DNA is TGCGCCAGCAGCCAAGAATTAGCGGGGCGGTTAAGCAATCAGCCCCAGCATTTT.

The chain links TRBV6-1 to TRBJ2-7, with 8 bases lining up with TRBD1. The CDR3 sequence is 14 residues long. V gave up 7 bases and J gave up 0 bases; unmatched junction bases: 5. Germline CDR1 reads MNHNS; CDR2 reads SASEGT. CDR3 coding DNA: TGTGCCAGCACCGCGACAGGGGTCTCCTACGAGCAGTACTTC. This gives the protein CASTATGVSYEQYF.

This clone was seen only a few times. The chain has TRBV4-1 and TRBJ1-5, with TRBD1 matching 7 bases. The CDR3 has 15 residues. J lost 8 bases, V lost 1 base, and 8 bases had no gene match. Germline V lookup: CDR1 MGHRA, CDR2 YSYEKL. The CDR3 sequence is CASSQGQGSSEPQHF. For the CDR3, the DNA is TGCGCCAGCAGCCAAGGACAGGGAAGTAGTGAGCCCCAGCATTTT.

This chain links TRBV5-1 with TRBJ2-7; D is unclear. V was trimmed by 4 bases and J by 1 base, leaving 9 bases between them. This CDR3 has 13 amino acids. Per germline, CDR1 SGHRS and CDR2 YFSETQ. CDR3 sequence reads: CASSAGGSYEQYF. The CDR3 DNA reads TGCGCCAGCAGCGCTGGCGGTTCCTACGAGCAGTACTTC.

This clone was seen only once. This rearrangement joins TRBV2 to TRBJ2-2; possible D gene TRBD2, 6 bases. This CDR3 has 15 amino acids. V shed 5 bases and J shed 4 bases, with 14 bases lying between them. CDR1 and CDR2 (germline): SNHLY, FYNNEI. CDR3 coding DNA: TGTGCCAGCAGTCTTCAGGGAGGTCCCACCGGGGAGCTGTTTTTT. Its translation: CASSLQGGPTGELFF.

The chain has TRBV4-2 and TRBJ2-2, with D maybe TRBD1 (6 bases). This CDR3 region has 15 residues. Germline V CDR1 and CDR2: LGHNA, YNFKEQ. Trimming stripped 0 bases from V and 2 bases from J, with 7 bases between. CDR3: CASSQDRGNTGELFF. Written as DNA, the CDR3 is TGTGCCAGCAGCCAAGACAGGGGTAACACCGGGGAGCTGTTTTTT.

The V and J genes are TRBV4-2 and TRBJ2-3, with 10 positions matching TRBD2. The CDR3 runs to 15 residues. Germline values: CDR1 LGHNA, CDR2 YNFKEQ. The V gene end was trimmed by 4 bases and the J gene end by 6 bases; junction bases not matched to a gene: 7. The CDR3 DNA reads as TGTGCCAGCAGCCCCGAAGCGGGGGGGCCGGATACGCAGTATTTT. Its translation is CASSPEAGGPDTQYF.

The rearrangement links TRBV6-4 to TRBJ2-1; tentative D call: TRBD1 (5 bases). Germline V gene data show CDR1 as MRHNA and CDR2 as SNTAGT. The CDR3 is 15 residues long. V was shortened by 4 bases and J by 1 base, with 11 bases between the two germline ends. CDR3 nucleotides: TGTGCCAGCAGTGCTGAGGCAGGGTCCTACAATGAGCAGTTCTTC. Protein sequence: CASSAEAGSYNEQFF.

The chain uses TRBV19 and TRBJ1-5, with 8 bases fitting TRBD1. With 4 bases clipped from V and 7 bases from J, the junction kept 9 bases outside the gene matches. CDR3 length: 15 amino acids. Germline values: CDR1 LNHDA, CDR2 SQIVND (reference sequence). The CDR3 is CASSRRQGSGQPQHF. DNA for the CDR3: TGTGCCAGTAGTAGAAGACAGGGGTCGGGACAGCCCCAGCATTTT.

The rearrangement joins TRBV5-6 to TRBJ1-1, with no clear D. Germline lookup yields CDR1 SGHDT and CDR2 YYEEEE. CDR3 length equals 14 residues. Trimming removed 1 base from V and 0 bases from J, with 7 bases in between. Here the CDR3 reads CASSLLTMNTEAFF. DNA for the CDR3: TGTGCCAGCAGCTTGTTGACAATGAACACTGAAGCTTTCTTT.

V gene TRBV5-1 combines with J gene TRBJ2-7; tentatively, D is TRBD1 (5 bases). Per germline, CDR1 SGHRS and CDR2 YFSETQ. V was cut by 2 bases and J by 6 bases, with 15 bases left in between. The CDR3 is 14 amino acids. CDR3 amino acids: CASSLDSLGVEQYF. CDR3 DNA sequence: TGCGCCAGCAGCTTAGACAGTTTGGGTGTCGAGCAGTACTTC.